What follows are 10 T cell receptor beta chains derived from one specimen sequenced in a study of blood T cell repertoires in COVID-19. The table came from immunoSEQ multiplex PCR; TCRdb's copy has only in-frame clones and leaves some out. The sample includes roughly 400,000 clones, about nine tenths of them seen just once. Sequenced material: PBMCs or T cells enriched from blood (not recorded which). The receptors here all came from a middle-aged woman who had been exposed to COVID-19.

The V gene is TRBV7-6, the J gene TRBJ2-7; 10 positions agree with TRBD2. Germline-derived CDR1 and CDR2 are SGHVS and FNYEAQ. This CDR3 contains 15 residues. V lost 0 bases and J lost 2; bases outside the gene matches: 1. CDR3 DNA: TGTGCCAGCAGCTTAGCCGGGACTAGCGCCTACGAGCAGTACTTC. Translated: CASSLAGTSAYEQYF.

The CDR3: CASSFSGTGNTEAFF. The CDR3 coding sequence is TGTGCCAGCAGCTTCTCCGGGACAGGGAACACTGAAGCTTTCTTT. J is TRBJ1-1 and V is TRBV5-5, with 8 bases that match TRBD1. The CDR3 spans 15 residues. V was pared by 2 bases and J by 1 base, with 4 bases of the junction left unmatched. Germline lookup yields CDR1 SGHKS and CDR2 YYEKEE (reference sequence).

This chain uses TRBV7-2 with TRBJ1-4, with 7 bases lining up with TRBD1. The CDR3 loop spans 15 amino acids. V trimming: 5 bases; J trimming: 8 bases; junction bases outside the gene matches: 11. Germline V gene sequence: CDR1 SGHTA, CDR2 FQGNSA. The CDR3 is CASSLSGTAKEKLFF. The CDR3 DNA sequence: TGTGCCAGCAGCCTCTCCGGGACAGCGAAAGAAAAACTGTTTTTT.

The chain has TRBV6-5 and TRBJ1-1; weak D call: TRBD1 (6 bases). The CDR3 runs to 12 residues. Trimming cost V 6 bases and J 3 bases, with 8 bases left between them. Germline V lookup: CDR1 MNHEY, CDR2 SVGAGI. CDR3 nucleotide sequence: TGTGCCAGCAGGCAGGGGTACACTGAAGCTTTCTTT. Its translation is CASRQGYTEAFF.

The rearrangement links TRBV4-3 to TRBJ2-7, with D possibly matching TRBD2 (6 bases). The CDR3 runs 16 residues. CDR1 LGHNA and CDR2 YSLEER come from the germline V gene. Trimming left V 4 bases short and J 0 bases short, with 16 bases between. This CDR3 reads CASSPSRGAGSYEQYF. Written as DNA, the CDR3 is TGCGCCAGCAGCCCCTCAAGGGGAGCGGGCTCCTACGAGCAGTACTTC.

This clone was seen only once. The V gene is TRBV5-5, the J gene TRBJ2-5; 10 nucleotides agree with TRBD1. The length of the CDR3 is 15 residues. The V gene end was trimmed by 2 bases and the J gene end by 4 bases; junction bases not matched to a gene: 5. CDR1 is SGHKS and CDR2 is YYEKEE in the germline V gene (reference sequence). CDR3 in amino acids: CASSFGTGEGETQYF. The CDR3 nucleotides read TGTGCCAGCAGCTTCGGGACAGGGGAGGGAGAGACCCAGTACTTC.

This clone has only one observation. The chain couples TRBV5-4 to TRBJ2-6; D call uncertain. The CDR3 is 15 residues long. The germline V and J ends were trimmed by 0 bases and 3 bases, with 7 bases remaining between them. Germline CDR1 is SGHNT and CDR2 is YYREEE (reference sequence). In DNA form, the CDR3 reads TGTGCCAGCAGCTTGGCCATCGGTGGGGCCAACGTCCTGACTTTC. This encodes CASSLAIGGANVLTF.

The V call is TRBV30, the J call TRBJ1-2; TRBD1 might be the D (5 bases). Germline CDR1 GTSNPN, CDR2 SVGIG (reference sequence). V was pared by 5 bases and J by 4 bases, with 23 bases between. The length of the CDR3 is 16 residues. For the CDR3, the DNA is TGTGCCTGGTCTGGGGCAGGTAGCACAAGGGGCTATGGCTACACCTTC. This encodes CAWSGAGSTRGYGYTF. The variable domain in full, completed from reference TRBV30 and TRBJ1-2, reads SQTIHQWPATLVQPVGSPLSLECTVEGTSNPNLYWYRQAAGRGLQLLFYSVGIGQISSEVPQNLSASRPQDRQFILSSKKLLLSDSGFYLCAWSGAGSTRGYGYTFGSGTRLTVV.

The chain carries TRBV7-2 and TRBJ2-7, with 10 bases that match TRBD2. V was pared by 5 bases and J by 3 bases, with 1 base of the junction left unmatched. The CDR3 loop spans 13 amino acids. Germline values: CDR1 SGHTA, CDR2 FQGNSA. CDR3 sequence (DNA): TGTGCCAGCAGCCAGCGGGGGGGCTACGAGCAGTACTTC. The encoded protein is CASSQRGGYEQYF.

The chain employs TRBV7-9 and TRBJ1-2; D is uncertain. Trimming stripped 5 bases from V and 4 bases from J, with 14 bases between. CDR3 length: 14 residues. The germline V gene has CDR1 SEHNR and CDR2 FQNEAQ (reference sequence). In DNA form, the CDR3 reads TGTGCCAGCAGCGCGCCCGGTAAACTCTATGGCTACACCTTC. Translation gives CASSAPGKLYGYTF.